The source of this TCR beta chain is a study of OX40 agonist ivuxolimab in advanced cancers. Turning to the study itself: Patients enrolled in dose escalation were diagnosed with hepatocellular carcinoma, melanoma, renal cell or head and neck cancer. Three dose-escalation patients had partial responses: one with hepatocellular carcinoma and two with cutaneous melanoma. Notes on the study in general: Relative to CD4+, CD8+ T cells held more expanded clones on average.

This clone was found once. The antigen remains undetermined. Samples of blood were obtained at baseline, on cycle 4 day 1, and on cycle 7 day 1. The V gene's germline CDR1 is LGHNA and CDR2 YNFKEQ. The CDR3 has 13 residues. V was cut by 1 base and J by 6 bases, with 9 bases left in between. Some clones are missing from TCRdb's copy, which holds only in-frame ones; the method was immunoSEQ multiplex PCR. The table includes tens of thousands of clones, 92% detected once. The chain is built from TRBV4-2 and TRBJ1-1, with unresolved D. The sequencing here drew on CD4+ or CD8+ T cells sorted from blood, taken in a trial of the OX40 agonist ivuxolimab. This clonotype was obtained from an adult with an advanced solid tumor such as melanoma, head and neck, liver or kidney cancer. The CDR3 DNA sequence: TGTGCCAGCAGCCAAGTCGAAGGCGCTGAAGCTTTCTTT. Its translation is CASSQVEGAEAFF.